The 4 T cell receptor beta chains given below trace back to one sample, sequenced in a study of response to subunit inactivated influenza vaccine. TCRdb fed the RT-PCR reads into MiXCR, producing one record per CDR3 protein. This sample has 650,000 to 800,000 distinct CDR3 sequences, with about 18% found just once. Sequencing was performed on PBMCs from blood, taken about 5 days after vaccination. The origin of the receptors is a man between 50 and 59 years old who received an inactivated influenza vaccine.

The V gene is TRBV9, the J gene TRBJ2-1; the match to TRBD2 covers 8 bases. The CDR3 runs 16 residues. With V trimmed by 3 bases and J by 4 bases, 9 bases remained unmatched. The germline gives CDR1 SGDLS, CDR2 YYNGEE. The CDR3 sequence: CASSAPGLDFYNEQFF. As DNA, the CDR3 is TGTGCCAGCAGCGCTCCGGGACTAGACTTTTACAATGAGCAGTTCTTC. The variable domain in full, with the rest retrieved from reference TRBV9 and TRBJ2-1, is DSGVTQTPKHLITATGQRVTLRCSPRSGDLSVYWYQQSLDQGLQFLIQYYNGEERAKGNILERFSAQQFPDLHSELNLSSLELGDSALYFCASSAPGLDFYNEQFFGPGTRLTVL.

This clonotype showed up just a few times. The V gene is TRBV12-3 or TRBV12-4, the J gene TRBJ2-5; the D gene is possibly TRBD1 (6 bases). This CDR3 is 14 amino acids long. The V gene lost 2 bases and the J gene lost 10 bases, with 17 bases spanning the gap. CDR3 protein: CASSLFRRRQDQYF. The CDR3 DNA follows: TGTGCCAGCAGTTTATTTAGACGACGACAGGACCAGTACTTC.

This clonotype was seen more than once but under ten times. The gene calls are TRBV20-1 and TRBJ2-1; 8 nucleotides align to TRBD2. The CDR3 contains 17 residues. Looked up from germline, CDR1 is DFQATT and CDR2 is SNEGSKA (reference sequence). V dropped 3 bases and J dropped 2; count of bases not matched to a gene: 12. In DNA, the CDR3 is TGCAGTGCTAGTGGGGCTAAGAGCGGGAGCCCCTACAATGAGCAGTTCTTC. It translates to CSASGAKSGSPYNEQFF.

This clonotype has just a few counts. The chain recombines TRBV7-2 with TRBJ1-1; TRBD1 agrees at 7 bases. Losses at the gene ends were 2 bases for V and 8 bases for J; bases not matched to a gene: 11. The germline CDR1 and CDR2 sequences are SGHTA and FQGNSA. The CDR3 loop spans 15 amino acids. The CDR3 spells CASSLNLQGIREAFF. The CDR3 DNA is TGTGCCAGCAGCTTAAATCTACAGGGGATAAGGGAAGCTTTCTTT.